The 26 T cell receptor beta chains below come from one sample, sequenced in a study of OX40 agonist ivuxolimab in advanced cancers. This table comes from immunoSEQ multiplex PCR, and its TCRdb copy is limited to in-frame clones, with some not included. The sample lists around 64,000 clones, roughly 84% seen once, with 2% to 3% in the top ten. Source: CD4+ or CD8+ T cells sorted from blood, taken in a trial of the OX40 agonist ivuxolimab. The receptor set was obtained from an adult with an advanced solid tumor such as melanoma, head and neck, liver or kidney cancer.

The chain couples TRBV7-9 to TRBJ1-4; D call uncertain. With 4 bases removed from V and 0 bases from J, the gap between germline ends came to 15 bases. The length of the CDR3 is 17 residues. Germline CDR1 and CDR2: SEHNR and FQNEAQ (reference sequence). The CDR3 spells CASSSYWETATNEKLFF. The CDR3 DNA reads TGTGCCAGCAGCTCCTACTGGGAAACCGCAACTAATGAAAAACTGTTTTTT.

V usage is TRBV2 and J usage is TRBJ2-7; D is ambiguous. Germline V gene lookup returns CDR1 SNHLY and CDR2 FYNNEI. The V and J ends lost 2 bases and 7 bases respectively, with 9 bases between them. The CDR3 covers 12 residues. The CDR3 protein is CASSERPLEQYF. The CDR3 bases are TGTGCCAGCAGTGAACGACCCTTGGAGCAGTACTTC.

Written as DNA, the CDR3 is TGTGCCAGCAGCCAAGGGGGGCTCTGGGGCTACACCTTC. Its translation: CASSQGGLWGYTF. J is TRBJ1-2 and V is TRBV28; D might be TRBD1 (6 bases). CDR1 is MDHEN, CDR2 SYDVKM, per germline. Trimming stripped 6 bases from V and 8 bases from J, with 16 bases between. The CDR3 is 13 amino acids.

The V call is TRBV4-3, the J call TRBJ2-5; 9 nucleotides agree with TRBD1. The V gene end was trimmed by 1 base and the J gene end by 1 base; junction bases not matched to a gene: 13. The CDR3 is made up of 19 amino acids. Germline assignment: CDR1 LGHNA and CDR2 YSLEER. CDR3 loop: CASSQGALGGQGSQETQYF. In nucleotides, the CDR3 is TGCGCCAGCAGCCAAGGGGCTCTGGGTGGACAGGGGTCCCAAGAGACCCAGTACTTC.

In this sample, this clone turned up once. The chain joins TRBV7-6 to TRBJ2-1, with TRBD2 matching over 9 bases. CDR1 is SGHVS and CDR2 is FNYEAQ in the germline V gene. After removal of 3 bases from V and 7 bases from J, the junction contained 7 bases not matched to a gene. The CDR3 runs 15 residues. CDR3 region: CASSLIAGVRNEQFF. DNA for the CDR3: TGTGCCAGCAGCTTGATAGCGGGGGTGAGGAATGAGCAGTTCTTC.

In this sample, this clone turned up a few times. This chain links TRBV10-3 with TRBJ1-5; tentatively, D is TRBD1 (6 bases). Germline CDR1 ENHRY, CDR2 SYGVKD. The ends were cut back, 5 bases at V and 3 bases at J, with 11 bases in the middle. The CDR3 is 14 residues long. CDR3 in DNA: TGTGCCATCAGTATACAGGGTCCCAATCAGCCCCAGCATTTT. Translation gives CAISIQGPNQPQHF.

CDR3 sequence (DNA): TGTGCCAGCAGAGGTGGGACTTCGAATAGCTACGAGCAGTACTTC. Its translation is CASRGGTSNSYEQYF. V usage is TRBV7-2 and J usage is TRBJ2-7, with a tentative D call TRBD2 (6 bases). The V end lost 6 bases, the J end lost 3 bases, and 18 bases lay between the germline ends. CDR3 length equals 15 residues. CDR1 and CDR2 (germline): SGHTA, FQGNSA. Together with reference TRBV7-2 and TRBJ2-7, the CDR3 gives the full variable domain: GAGVSQSPSNKVTEKGKDVELRCDPISGHTALYWYRQSLGQGLEFLIYFQGNSAPDKSGLPSDRFSAERTGGSVSTLTIQRTQQEDSAVYLCASRGGTSNSYEQYFGPGTRLTVT.

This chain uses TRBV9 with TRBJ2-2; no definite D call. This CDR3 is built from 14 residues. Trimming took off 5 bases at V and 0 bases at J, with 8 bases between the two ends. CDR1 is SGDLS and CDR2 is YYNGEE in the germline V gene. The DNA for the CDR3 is TGTGCCAGCAGGAGGTTCGCGAACACCGGGGAGCTGTTTTTT. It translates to CASRRFANTGELFF.

The CDR3 is CASSRSRSNTGELFF. The CDR3 DNA reads TGTGCCAGCTCACGTTCCAGGTCAAACACCGGGGAGCTGTTTTTT. V gene TRBV18 combines with J gene TRBJ2-2; D not certain. The CDR3 sequence is 15 residues long. The V end was cut by 4 bases, the J end by 2 bases, with 11 bases between. The germline gives CDR1 KGHSH, CDR2 LQKENI.

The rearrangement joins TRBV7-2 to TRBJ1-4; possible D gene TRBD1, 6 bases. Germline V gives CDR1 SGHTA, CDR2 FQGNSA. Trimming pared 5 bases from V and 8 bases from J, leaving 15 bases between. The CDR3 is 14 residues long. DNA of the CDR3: TGTGCCAGCAGCCCGGGACACTCGATCGAAAAACTGTTTTTT. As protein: CASSPGHSIEKLFF.

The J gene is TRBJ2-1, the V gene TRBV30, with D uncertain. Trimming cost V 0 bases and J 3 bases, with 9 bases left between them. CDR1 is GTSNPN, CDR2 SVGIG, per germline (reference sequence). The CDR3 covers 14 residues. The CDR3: CAWSVGGHYNEQFF. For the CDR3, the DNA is TGTGCCTGGAGTGTAGGTGGGCACTACAATGAGCAGTTCTTC. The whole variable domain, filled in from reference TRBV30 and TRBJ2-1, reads SQTIHQWPATLVQPVGSPLSLECTVEGTSNPNLYWYRQAAGRGLQLLFYSVGIGQISSEVPQNLSASRPQDRQFILSSKKLLLSDSGFYLCAWSVGGHYNEQFFGPGTRLTVL.

For the CDR3, the DNA is TGTGCCAGTAGTTTAGGACATAATAGCAATCAGCCCCAGCATTTT. Translation: CASSLGHNSNQPQHF. The genes are TRBV19 and TRBJ1-5, with D perhaps TRBD1 (5 bases). Germline V gives CDR1 LNHDA, CDR2 SQIVND (reference sequence). Trimming cost V 5 bases and J 0 bases, with 11 bases left between them. The CDR3 contains 15 residues. The whole variable domain, filled in from reference TRBV19 and TRBJ1-5, reads DGGITQSPKYLFRKEGQNVTLSCEQNLNHDAMYWYRQDPGQGLRLIYYSQIVNDFQKGDIAEGYSVSREKKESFPLTVTSAQKNPTAFYLCASSLGHNSNQPQHFGDGTRLSIL.

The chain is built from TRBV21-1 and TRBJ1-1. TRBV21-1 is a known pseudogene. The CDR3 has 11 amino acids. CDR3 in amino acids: CASSFRPEAFF. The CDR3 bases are TGTGCCAGCAGCTTTCGCCCTGAAGCTTTCTTT.

The CDR3 DNA follows: TGCAGTGTATACAAGAATGAGCAGTTCTTC. This sequence encodes CSVYKNEQFF. The chain uses TRBV20-1 and TRBJ2-1, with no clear D. The germline CDR1 and CDR2 sequences are DFQATT and SNEGSKA (reference sequence). V lost 7 bases to trimming and J lost 7 bases, with 8 bases between them. The CDR3 spans 10 residues.

This CDR3 is CASGQGTSGNEQFF. The CDR3 DNA follows: TGTGCCAGCGGCCAGGGGACTAGCGGCAATGAGCAGTTCTTC. The J gene is TRBJ2-1, the V gene TRBV7-3; 11 nucleotides match TRBD2. CDR1 is SGHTA, CDR2 FQGTGA, per germline. Losses at the gene ends were 8 bases for V and 6 bases for J; bases not matched to a gene: 6. The CDR3 sequence is 14 residues long.

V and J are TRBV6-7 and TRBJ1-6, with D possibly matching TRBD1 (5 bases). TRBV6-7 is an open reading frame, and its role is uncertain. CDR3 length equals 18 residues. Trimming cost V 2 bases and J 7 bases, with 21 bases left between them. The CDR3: CASSYPRGGSPGNSPLHF. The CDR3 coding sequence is TGTGCCAGCAGTTACCCCCGGGGGGGGTCCCCTGGGAATTCACCCCTCCACTTT.

The chain's CDR3 is CASSSASYEQYF. The CDR3 nucleotides read TGCGCCAGCAGCTCAGCTTCCTACGAGCAGTACTTC. This sequence joins TRBV5-1 and TRBJ2-7, with D unclear. The CDR3 contains 12 residues. CDR1 is SGHRS, CDR2 YFSETQ, per germline. V shed 3 bases and J shed 1 base, with 5 bases lying between them.

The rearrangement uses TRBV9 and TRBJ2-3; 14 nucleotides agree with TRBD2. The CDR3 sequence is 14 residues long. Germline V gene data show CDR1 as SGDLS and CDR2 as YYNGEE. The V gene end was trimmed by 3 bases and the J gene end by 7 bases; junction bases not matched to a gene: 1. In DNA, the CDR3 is TGTGCCAGCAGCGGGACTAGCGGGGGGTATACGCAGTATTTT. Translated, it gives CASSGTSGGYTQYF. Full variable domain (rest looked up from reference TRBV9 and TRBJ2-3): DSGVTQTPKHLITATGQRVTLRCSPRSGDLSVYWYQQSLDQGLQFLIQYYNGEERAKGNILERFSAQQFPDLHSELNLSSLELGDSALYFCASSGTSGGYTQYFGPGTRLTVL.

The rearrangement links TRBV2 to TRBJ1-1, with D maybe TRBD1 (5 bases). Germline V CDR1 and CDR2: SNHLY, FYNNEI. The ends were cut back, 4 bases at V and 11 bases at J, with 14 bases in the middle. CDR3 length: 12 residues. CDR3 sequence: CASSVNQGEAFF. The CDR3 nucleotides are TGTGCCAGCAGTGTAAATCAGGGAGAGGCTTTCTTT.

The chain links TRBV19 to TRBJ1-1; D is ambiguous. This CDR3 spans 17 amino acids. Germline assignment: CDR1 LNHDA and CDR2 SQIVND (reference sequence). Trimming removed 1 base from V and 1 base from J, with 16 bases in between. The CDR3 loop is CASSIVGLQRRNTEAFF. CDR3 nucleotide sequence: TGTGCCAGTAGTATAGTGGGGTTACAGCGAAGGAACACTGAAGCTTTCTTT.

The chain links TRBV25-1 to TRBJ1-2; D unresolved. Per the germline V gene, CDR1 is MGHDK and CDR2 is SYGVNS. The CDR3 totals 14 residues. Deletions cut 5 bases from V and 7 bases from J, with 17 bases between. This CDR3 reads CASSPRRRMSGYTF. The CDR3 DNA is TGTGCCAGCAGTCCAAGGCGCCGGATGTCTGGCTACACCTTC.

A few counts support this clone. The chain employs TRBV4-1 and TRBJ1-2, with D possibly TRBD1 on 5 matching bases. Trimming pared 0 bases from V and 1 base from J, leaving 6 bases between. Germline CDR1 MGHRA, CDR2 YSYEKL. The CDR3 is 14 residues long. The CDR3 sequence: CASSQETVNYGYTF. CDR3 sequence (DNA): TGCGCCAGCAGCCAAGAGACAGTTAACTATGGCTACACCTTC.

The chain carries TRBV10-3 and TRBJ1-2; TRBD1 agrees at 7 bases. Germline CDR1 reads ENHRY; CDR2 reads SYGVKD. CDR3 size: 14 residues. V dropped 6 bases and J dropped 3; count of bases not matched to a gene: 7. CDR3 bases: TGTGCCATCAGCCAGGACAGGTCCCACTATGGCTACACCTTC. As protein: CAISQDRSHYGYTF.

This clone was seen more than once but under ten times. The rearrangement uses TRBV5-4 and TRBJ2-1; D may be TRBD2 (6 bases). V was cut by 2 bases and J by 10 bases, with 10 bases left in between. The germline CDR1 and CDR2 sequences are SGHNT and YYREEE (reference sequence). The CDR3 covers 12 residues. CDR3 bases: TGTGCCAGCAGCTTCGTGGGGAGGGAGCAGTTCTTC. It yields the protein CASSFVGREQFF.

The CDR3 nucleotides are TGTGCCAGCCGTGAAATAGCCAAAAACATTCAGTACTTC. This gives the protein CASREIAKNIQYF. This chain uses TRBV28 with TRBJ2-4; D is unresolved. Germline values: CDR1 MDHEN, CDR2 SYDVKM. The V and J ends lost 8 bases and 0 bases respectively, with 8 bases between them. The CDR3 covers 13 residues.

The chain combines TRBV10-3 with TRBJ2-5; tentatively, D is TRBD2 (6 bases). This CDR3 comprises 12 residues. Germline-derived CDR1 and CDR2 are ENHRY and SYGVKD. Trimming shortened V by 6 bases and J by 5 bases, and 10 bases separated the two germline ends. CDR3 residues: CAISDGGETQYF. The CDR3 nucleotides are TGTGCCATCAGCGATGGGGGGGAGACCCAGTACTTC.